This is a list of T cell receptor beta chains from one sample in a study of shared clonotypes between healthy human individuals. Profiled with immunoSEQ multiplex PCR; TCRdb holds only in-frame clones, not every one. The sample shows just over 2,000,000 clones, over 85% of them seen only once. Material for sequencing was naive CD4+ T cells sorted from blood. The receptors stem from a man younger than 30 in good health. The CDR3 runs from the conserved cysteine through the conserved F or W. A D gene is named only where the DNA matches it firmly. Clone size is not always given. Where it is, it says once, few, many or a class for expanded clones.

TGTGCCAGCAGCCAAGCGGATCTAGCGGGTTTCCAAGAGACCCAGTACTTC	CASSQADLAGFQETQYF	TRBJ2-5	TRBV2	TRBD2	.
TGTGCCTGGAGTCATCCTTACCGGACAGAGCAATTCTCTGGAAACACCATATATTTT	CAWSHPYRTEQFSGNTIYF	TRBJ1-3	TRBV30	.	.
TGTGCCAGCAGCCAAGATCTCGGGGGGAAAAATGAAAAACTGTTTTTT	CASSQDLGGKNEKLFF	TRBJ1-4	TRBV4-2	.	.
TGCAGCGCCCGGACTGGATACGGGTACGAGCAGTACTTC	CSARTGYGYEQYF	TRBJ2-7	TRBV29-1	.	once
TGTGCCAGCAGTTATAGACTAGCAGTAAGAGCAGATACGCAGTATTTT	CASSYRLAVRADTQYF	TRBJ2-3	TRBV6-6	TRBD2	.
TGTGCCGTAGCGGGTGACTTCGGGAACACTGAAGCTTTCTTT	CAVAGDFGNTEAFF	TRBJ1-1	TRBV27	.	.
TGTGCCAGCTCATCCGGGACAGCAAACACTGAAGCTTTCTTT	CASSSGTANTEAFF	TRBJ1-1	TRBV18	TRBD1	.
TGCGCCAGCAGCCAAGGGACAGGGGTTCCTAATGAAAAACTGTTTTTT	CASSQGTGVPNEKLFF	TRBJ1-4	TRBV5-1	TRBD1	.
TGTGCCAGCAGTCCTACTCAGGGCGGCGAGCAGTACTTC	CASSPTQGGEQYF	TRBJ2-7	TRBV28	.	.
TGTGCCAGCAGTGGAGACAGAGGGTACGAGCAGTACTTC	CASSGDRGYEQYF	TRBJ2-7	TRBV6-1	.	.
TGTGCCAGCAGTTGGGGAGTAGGTGAAAAACTGTTTTTT	CASSWGVGEKLFF	TRBJ1-4	TRBV6-5	.	.
TGCGCCAGCAGCTTCGCGCGGGAAAAAGAAACCGAGCAGTACTTC	CASSFAREKETEQYF	TRBJ2-7	TRBV5-1	.	.
TGTGCCAGCAGTGTACTAGCGGGAAGCACAGATACGCAGTATTTT	CASSVLAGSTDTQYF	TRBJ2-3	TRBV28	TRBD2	.
TGTGCCAGCAGCTTGGCGGGGCGGGGGGCCGATACGCAGTATTTT	CASSLAGRGADTQYF	TRBJ2-3	TRBV5-6	TRBD2	.
TGCGCCAGCAGCACCAACCCCTTTTACTCAAGCTCTGGGGCCAACGTCCTGACTTTC	CASSTNPFYSSSGANVLTF	TRBJ2-6	TRBV5-1	.	.
TGTGCCAGCAGCCTTAGCGGGAGCCCCGGGGAGCTGTTTTTT	CASSLSGSPGELFF	TRBJ2-2	TRBV7-8	TRBD2	.
TGTGCCAGCAGCTTAGTGTTCAGCAATACCTACAATGAGCAGTTCTTC	CASSLVFSNTYNEQFF	TRBJ2-1	TRBV7-6	.	.
TGTGCCAGCAGAAACCTAGGAAACACCATATATTTT	CASRNLGNTIYF	TRBJ1-3	TRBV6-1	.	.
TGTGCCTGGAGTGCCCGGACAGAATTGACTGAAGCTTTCTTT	CAWSARTELTEAFF	TRBJ1-1	TRBV30	.	.
TGTGCCAGCTCACCACGGTCCAGCGGGGATGCCTCCTACGAGCAGTACTTC	CASSPRSSGDASYEQYF	TRBJ2-7	TRBV18	TRBD2	.
TGCGCCAGCAGCGGCCAAGGAAATGAGCAGTTCTTC	CASSGQGNEQFF	TRBJ2-1	TRBV5-1	.	.
TGTGCCATCAGCCCTGGACAGTCGGAGACCCAGTACTTC	CAISPGQSETQYF	TRBJ2-5	TRBV10-3	.	.